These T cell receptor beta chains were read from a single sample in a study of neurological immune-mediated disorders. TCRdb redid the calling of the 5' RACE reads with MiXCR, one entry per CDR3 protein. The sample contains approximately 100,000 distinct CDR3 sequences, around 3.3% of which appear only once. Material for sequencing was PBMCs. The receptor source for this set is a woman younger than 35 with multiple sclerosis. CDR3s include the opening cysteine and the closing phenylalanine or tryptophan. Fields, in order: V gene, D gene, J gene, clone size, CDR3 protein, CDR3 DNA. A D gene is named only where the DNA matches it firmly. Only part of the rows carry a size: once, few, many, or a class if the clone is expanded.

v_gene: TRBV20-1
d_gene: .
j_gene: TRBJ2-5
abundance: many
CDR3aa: CSARASGWEQTQYF
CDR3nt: TGCAGTGCTAGAGCCTCAGGGTGGGAACAGACCCAGTACTTC

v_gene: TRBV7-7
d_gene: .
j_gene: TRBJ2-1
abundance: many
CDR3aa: CASSLVGGAGFNEQFF
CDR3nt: TGTGCTAGCAGCTTAGTGGGGGGGGCCGGCTTCAATGAGCAGTTCTTC

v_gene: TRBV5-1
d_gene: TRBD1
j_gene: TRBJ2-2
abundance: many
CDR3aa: CASSLRGTGGNTGELFF
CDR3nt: TGCGCCAGCAGCTTGCGCGGGACAGGGGGCAACACCGGGGAGCTGTTTTTT

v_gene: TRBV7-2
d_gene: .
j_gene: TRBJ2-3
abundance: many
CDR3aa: CASSLAPLSTDTQYF
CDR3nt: TGTGCCAGCAGCTTAGCACCCCTTAGCACAGATACGCAGTATTTT

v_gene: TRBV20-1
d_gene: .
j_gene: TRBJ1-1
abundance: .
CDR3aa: CSARAGHQHTEAFF
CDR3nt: TGCAGTGCTAGAGCTGGGCACCAGCACACTGAAGCTTTCTTT

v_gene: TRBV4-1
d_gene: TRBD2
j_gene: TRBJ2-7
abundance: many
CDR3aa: CASSRTSGPYEQYF
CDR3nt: TGCGCCAGCAGCCGGACTAGCGGACCCTACGAGCAGTACTTC

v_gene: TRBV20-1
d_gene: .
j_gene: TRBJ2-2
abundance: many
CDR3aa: CSARRLTNTGELFF
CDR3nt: TGCAGTGCTAGGAGGCTCACGAACACCGGGGAGCTGTTTTTT

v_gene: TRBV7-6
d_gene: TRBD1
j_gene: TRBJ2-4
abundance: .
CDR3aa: CASSLFPRGRFNIQYF
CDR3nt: TGTGCCAGCAGCTTATTTCCCAGGGGGCGATTTAACATTCAGTACTTC

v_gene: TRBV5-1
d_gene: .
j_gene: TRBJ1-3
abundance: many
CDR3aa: CASSLGEAGNTIYF
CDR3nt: TGCGCCAGCAGCTTGGGTGAGGCTGGAAACACCATATATTTT

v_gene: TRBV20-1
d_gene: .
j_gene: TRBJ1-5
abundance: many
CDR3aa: CSAQKDGNSQPQHF
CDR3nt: TGCAGTGCCCAGAAAGACGGGAACAGTCAGCCCCAGCATTTT

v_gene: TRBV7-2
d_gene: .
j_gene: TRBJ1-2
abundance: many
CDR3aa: CASSLATNYGYTF
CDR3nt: TGTGCCAGCAGCCTCGCTACTAACTATGGCTACACCTTC

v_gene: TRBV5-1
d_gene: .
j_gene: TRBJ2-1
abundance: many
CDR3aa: CASRPTGQAYNEQFF
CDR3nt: TGCGCCAGCAGGCCAACGGGACAAGCCTACAATGAGCAGTTCTTC

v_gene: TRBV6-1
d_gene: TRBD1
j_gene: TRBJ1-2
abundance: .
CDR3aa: CASRTGTAPYGYTF
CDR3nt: TGTGCCAGCAGAACCGGGACAGCGCCTTATGGCTACACCTTC

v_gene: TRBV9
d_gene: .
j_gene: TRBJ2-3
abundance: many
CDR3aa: CASSARGLRTDTQYF
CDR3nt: TGTGCCAGCAGCGCCCGGGGACTCCGCACAGATACGCAGTATTTT

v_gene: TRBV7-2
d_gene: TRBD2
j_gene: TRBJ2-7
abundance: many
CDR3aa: CASSLSGASYEQYF
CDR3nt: TGTGCCAGCAGCTTAAGCGGGGCATCCTACGAGCAGTACTTC

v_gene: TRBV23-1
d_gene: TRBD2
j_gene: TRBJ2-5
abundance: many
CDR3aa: CASSQTGTSGRDKETQYF
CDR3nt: TGCGCCAGCAGCCAAACCGGGACTAGCGGGAGGGACAAAGAGACCCAGTACTTC

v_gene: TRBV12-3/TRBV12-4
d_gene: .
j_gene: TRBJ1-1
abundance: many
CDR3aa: CASSSLPQTEAFF
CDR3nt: TGTGCCAGCAGTTCCCTGCCCCAGACTGAAGCTTTCTTT

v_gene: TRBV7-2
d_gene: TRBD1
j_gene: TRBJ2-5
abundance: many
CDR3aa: CASSGTGETQYF
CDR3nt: TGTGCCAGCAGCGGGACAGGGGAGACCCAGTACTTC

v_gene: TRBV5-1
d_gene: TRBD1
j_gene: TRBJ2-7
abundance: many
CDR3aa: CASSTDRGYEQYF
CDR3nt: TGCGCCAGCAGCACGGACAGGGGTTACGAGCAGTACTTC

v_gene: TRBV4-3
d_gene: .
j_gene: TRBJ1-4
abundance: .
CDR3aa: CASSQDMEEKLFF
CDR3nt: TGCGCCAGCAGCCAAGATATGGAAGAAAAACTGTTTTTT

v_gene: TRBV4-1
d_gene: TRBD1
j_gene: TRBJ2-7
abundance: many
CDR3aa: CASSQARDSSYEQYF
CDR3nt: TGCGCCAGCAGCCAAGCCAGGGACAGCTCCTACGAGCAGTACTTC

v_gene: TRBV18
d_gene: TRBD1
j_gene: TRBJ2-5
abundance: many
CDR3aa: CASSPGQTPETQYF
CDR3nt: TGTGCCAGCTCACCGGGACAGACTCCAGAGACCCAGTACTTC

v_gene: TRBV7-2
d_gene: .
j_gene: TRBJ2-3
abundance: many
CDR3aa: CASSLAVDTQYF
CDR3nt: TGTGCCAGCAGCTTAGCGGTGGATACGCAGTATTTT

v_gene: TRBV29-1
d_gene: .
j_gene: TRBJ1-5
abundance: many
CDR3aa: CSVQGSNQPQHF
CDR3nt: TGCAGCGTTCAGGGTAGCAATCAGCCCCAGCATTTT

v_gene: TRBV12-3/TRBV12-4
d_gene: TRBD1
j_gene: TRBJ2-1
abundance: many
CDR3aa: CASSLPDRGLDEQFF
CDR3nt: TGTGCCAGCAGTTTACCGGACAGGGGCCTTGATGAGCAGTTCTTC

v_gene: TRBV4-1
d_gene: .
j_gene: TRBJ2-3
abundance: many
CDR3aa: CASGQTSDTQYF
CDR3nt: TGCGCCAGCGGCCAGACTTCAGATACGCAGTATTTT

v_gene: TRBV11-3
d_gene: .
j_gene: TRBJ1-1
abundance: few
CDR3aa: CASSLGGSAEAFF
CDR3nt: TGTGCCAGCAGCTTAGGAGGATCCGCTGAAGCTTTCTTT

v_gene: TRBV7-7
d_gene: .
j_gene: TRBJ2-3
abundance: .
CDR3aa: CASSRDGGDTQYF
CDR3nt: TGTGCCAGCAGCCGTGACGGAGGGGATACGCAGTATTTT

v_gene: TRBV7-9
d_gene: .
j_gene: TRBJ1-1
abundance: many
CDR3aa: CASSPTRRLHPRPNTEAFF
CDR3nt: TGTGCCAGCAGCCCCACCCGTCGGCTACACCCCCGTCCGAACACTGAAGCTTTCTTT

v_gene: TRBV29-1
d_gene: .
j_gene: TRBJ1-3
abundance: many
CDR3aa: CSVAGQNSGNTIYF
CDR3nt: TGCAGCGTTGCCGGACAGAACTCTGGAAACACCATATATTTT

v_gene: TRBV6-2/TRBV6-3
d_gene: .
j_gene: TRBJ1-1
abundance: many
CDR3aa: CASTLGGTNTEAFF
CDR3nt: TGTGCCAGCACTTTAGGCGGGACGAACACTGAAGCTTTCTTT

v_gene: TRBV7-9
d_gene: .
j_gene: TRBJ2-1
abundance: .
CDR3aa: CASSFGLRANEQFF
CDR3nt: TGTGCCAGCAGCTTTGGTCTAAGGGCCAATGAGCAGTTCTTC

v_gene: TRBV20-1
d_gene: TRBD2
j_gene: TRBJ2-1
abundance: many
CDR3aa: CSARGEGVSYNEQFF
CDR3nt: TGCAGTGCTAGAGGGGAGGGAGTGTCCTACAATGAGCAGTTCTTC

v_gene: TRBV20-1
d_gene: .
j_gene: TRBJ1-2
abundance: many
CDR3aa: CSARTPQVPNYGYTF
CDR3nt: TGCAGTGCTAGAACCCCACAGGTCCCTAACTATGGCTACACCTTC

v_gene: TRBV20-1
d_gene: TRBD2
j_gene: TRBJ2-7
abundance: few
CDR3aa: CSARGLADYEQYF
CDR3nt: TGCAGTGCTAGAGGGCTAGCGGATTACGAGCAGTACTTC

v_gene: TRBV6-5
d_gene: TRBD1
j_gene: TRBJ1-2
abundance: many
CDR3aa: CASSYSVQGNYGYTF
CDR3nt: TGTGCCAGCAGTTACTCCGTACAGGGGAACTATGGCTACACCTTC

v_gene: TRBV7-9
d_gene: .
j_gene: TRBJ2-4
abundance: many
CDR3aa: CASSLRGVDKNIQYF
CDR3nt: TGTGCCAGCAGCTTAAGGGGGGTAGACAAAAACATTCAGTACTTC

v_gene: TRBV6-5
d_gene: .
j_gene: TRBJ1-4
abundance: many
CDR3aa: CASSSPMSPKIEKLFF
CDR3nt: TGTGCCAGCAGTTCCCCCATGAGCCCGAAGATTGAAAAACTGTTTTTT

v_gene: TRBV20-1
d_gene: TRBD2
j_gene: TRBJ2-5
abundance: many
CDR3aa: CSARVLAGEWETQYF
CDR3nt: TGCAGTGCTAGAGTGCTAGCGGGAGAGTGGGAGACCCAGTACTTC

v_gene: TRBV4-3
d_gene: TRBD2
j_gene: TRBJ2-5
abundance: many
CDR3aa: CASSQEIRGREETQYF
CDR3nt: TGCGCCAGCAGCCAAGAAATTCGCGGGAGAGAAGAGACCCAGTACTTC

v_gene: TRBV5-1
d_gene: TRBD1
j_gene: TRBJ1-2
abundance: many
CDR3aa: CASSQDREDYGYTF
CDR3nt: TGCGCCAGCAGCCAGGACAGGGAGGACTATGGCTACACCTTC

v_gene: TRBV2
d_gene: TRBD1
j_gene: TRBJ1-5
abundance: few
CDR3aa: CASSEDRGNQPQHF
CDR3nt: TGTGCCAGCAGTGAAGACAGGGGGAATCAGCCCCAGCATTTT

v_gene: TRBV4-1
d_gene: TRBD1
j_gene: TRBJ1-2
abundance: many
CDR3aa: CASSQPMDRTKGYTF
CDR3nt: TGCGCCAGCAGCCAACCTATGGACAGGACCAAGGGCTACACCTTC

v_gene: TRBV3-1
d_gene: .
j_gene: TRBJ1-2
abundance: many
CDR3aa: CASSRSGGAGYGYTF
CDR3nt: TGTGCCAGCAGCCGAAGTGGGGGCGCGGGCTATGGCTACACCTTC

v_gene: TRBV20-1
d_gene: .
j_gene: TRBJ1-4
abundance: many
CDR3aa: CSARDGRANEKLFF
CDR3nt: TGCAGTGCTAGAGATGGCCGGGCTAATGAAAAACTGTTTTTT

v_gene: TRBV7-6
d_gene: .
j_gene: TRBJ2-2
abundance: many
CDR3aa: CASGLGNTGELFF
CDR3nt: TGTGCCAGCGGATTGGGGAACACCGGGGAGCTGTTTTTT

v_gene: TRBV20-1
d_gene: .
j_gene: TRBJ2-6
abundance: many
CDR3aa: CSARGFRESGANVLTF
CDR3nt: TGCAGTGCTAGAGGCTTCAGGGAATCTGGGGCCAACGTCCTGACTTTC

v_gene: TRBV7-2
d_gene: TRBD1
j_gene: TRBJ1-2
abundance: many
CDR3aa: CASSLTGDNYGYTF
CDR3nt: TGTGCCAGCAGCTTGACAGGGGACAACTATGGCTACACCTTC

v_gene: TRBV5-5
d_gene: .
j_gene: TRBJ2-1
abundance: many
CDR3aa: CASSLDVNEQFF
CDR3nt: TGTGCCAGCAGCCTGGATGTGAATGAGCAGTTCTTC

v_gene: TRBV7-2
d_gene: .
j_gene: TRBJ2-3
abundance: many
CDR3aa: CASSLARHRTDTQYF
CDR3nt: TGTGCCAGCAGCTTAGCGAGGCACCGCACAGATACGCAGTATTTT

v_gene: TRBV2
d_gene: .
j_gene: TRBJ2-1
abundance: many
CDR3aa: CASSERLMGNEQFF
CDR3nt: TGTGCCAGCAGTGAGAGGCTGATGGGGAATGAGCAGTTCTTC

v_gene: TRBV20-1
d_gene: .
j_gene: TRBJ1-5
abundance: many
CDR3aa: CSAQLSPGGSQPQHF
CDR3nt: TGCAGTGCTCAACTTAGCCCTGGGGGGAGTCAGCCCCAGCATTTT

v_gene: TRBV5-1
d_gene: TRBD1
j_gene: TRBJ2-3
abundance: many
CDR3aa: CASSRGTGAGTDTQYF
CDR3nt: TGCGCCAGCAGCAGGGGAACAGGGGCGGGCACAGATACGCAGTATTTT

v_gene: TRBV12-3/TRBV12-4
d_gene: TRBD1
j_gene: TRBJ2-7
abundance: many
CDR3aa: CASSLEATGGDEQYF
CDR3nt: TGTGCCAGCAGTTTAGAGGCCACAGGGGGTGACGAGCAGTACTTC